This entry lists 12 T cell receptor beta chains sequenced from one sample in a study of blood T cell repertoires in COVID-19. The table came from immunoSEQ multiplex PCR; TCRdb's copy has only in-frame clones and leaves some out. The sample carries some 200,000 clones, 80% to 90% recorded once. Sequencing was carried out using PBMCs or T cells enriched from blood (not recorded which). These receptors all stem from a woman in her forties or fifties who had been exposed to COVID-19.

Points on this clone: The junction shows a germline mismatch at one end, possibly a read error. The V call is TRBV23-1, the J call TRBJ2-3, with TRBD2 as a possible D gene (6 bases). TRBV23-1 is marked as an open reading frame, function uncertain. This CDR3 has 12 residues. CDR3 DNA: TGCGCCAGCAGTCAATCGGGGGACTGGCTAAATTTT. As protein: CASSQSGDWLNF.

This clone has just one count. This sequence joins TRBV19 and TRBJ1-1; 11 nucleotides line up with TRBD1. V lost 4 bases to trimming and J lost 6 bases; unmatched junction nucleotides: 10. The germline gives CDR1 LNHDA, CDR2 SQIVND (reference sequence). The CDR3 sequence is 16 residues long. CDR3 amino acids: CASSTRTGGGKAEAFF. The CDR3 coding sequence is TGTGCCAGTAGTACCCGGACAGGGGGCGGGAAGGCTGAAGCTTTCTTT.

The V gene is TRBV13, the J gene TRBJ1-1, with D hard to call. Germline V lookup: CDR1 PRHDT, CDR2 FYEKMQ (reference sequence). The CDR3 length is 12 residues. Trimming removed 6 bases at V and 10 bases at J, with 15 bases between. CDR3 nucleotides: TGTGCCAGCAGGGACTCTGTTAAGGGAGCTTTCTTT. It is translated as CASRDSVKGAFF. Supplemented by reference TRBV13 and TRBJ1-1, the full variable domain reads AAGVIQSPRHLIKEKRETATLKCYPIPRHDTVYWYQQGPGQDPQFLISFYEKMQSDKGSIPDRFSAQQFSDYHSELNMSSLELGDSALYFCASRDSVKGAFFGQGTRLTVV.

The genes are TRBV7-6 and TRBJ2-7; TRBD1 aligns across 10 bases. Germline values: CDR1 SGHVS, CDR2 FNYEAQ. Losses at the gene ends were 5 bases for V and 3 bases for J; bases not matched to a gene: 4. The CDR3 length is 14 residues. The CDR3 here is CASSRRTGGYEQYF. CDR3 coding DNA: TGTGCCAGCAGCCGTCGGACAGGGGGCTACGAGCAGTACTTC.

V is TRBV7-2 and J is TRBJ2-5; TRBD2 matches 11 bases. CDR1 is SGHTA, CDR2 FQGNSA, per germline. The CDR3 runs to 17 residues. The ends lost 1 base at V and 3 bases at J; junction bases unmatched: 7. CDR3 in DNA: TGTGCCAGCAGCTTAGTAGCTAGCGGGGGGTGGGAAGAGACCCAGTACTTC. Residues: CASSLVASGGWEETQYF. The full variable domain, completed using reference TRBV7-2 and TRBJ2-5, is GAGVSQSPSNKVTEKGKDVELRCDPISGHTALYWYRQSLGQGLEFLIYFQGNSAPDKSGLPSDRFSAERTGGSVSTLTIQRTQQEDSAVYLCASSLVASGGWEETQYFGPGTRLLVL.

V is TRBV7-9 and J is TRBJ1-2, with D tentatively TRBD1 (5 bases). The CDR3 contains 15 residues. The V end lost 1 base, the J end lost 1 base, and 10 bases lay between the germline ends. Germline V gives CDR1 SEHNR, CDR2 FQNEAQ (reference sequence). CDR3 nucleotide sequence: TGTGCCAGCAGCTTAGAGCGGGACGATAACTATGGCTACACCTTC. It is translated as CASSLERDDNYGYTF. The whole variable domain, filled in from reference TRBV7-9 and TRBJ1-2, reads DTGVSQNPRHKITKRGQNVTFRCDPISEHNRLYWYRQTLGQGPEFLTYFQNEAQLEKSRLLSDRFSAERPKGSFSTLEIQRTEQGDSAMYLCASSLERDDNYGYTFGSGTRLTVV.

This sequence joins TRBV19 and TRBJ1-2; D not certain. Germline CDR1 and CDR2: LNHDA and SQIVND (reference sequence). V was clipped by 3 bases and J by 4 bases, with 15 bases between them. This CDR3 spans 15 amino acids. The CDR3 is CASSMAPERLYGYTF. The CDR3 DNA sequence: TGTGCCAGTAGTATGGCACCGGAAAGACTCTATGGCTACACCTTC.

The V and J genes are TRBV5-1 and TRBJ1-4; D is perhaps TRBD1 (5 bases). The CDR3 has 14 residues. Per germline, CDR1 SGHRS and CDR2 YFSETQ. Trimming stripped 2 bases from V and 6 bases from J, with 11 bases between. The DNA of the CDR3 is TGCGCCAGCAGCTTAGATACGGGGGATGAAAAACTGTTTTTT. As protein: CASSLDTGDEKLFF.

The chain has TRBV4-2 and TRBJ1-2, with a tentative D call TRBD1 (5 bases). The CDR3 covers 16 residues. Germline CDR1 is LGHNA and CDR2 is YNFKEQ. V was pared by 0 bases and J by 3 bases, with 14 bases between. CDR3 sequence reads: CASSQDGRGFDYGYTF. In nucleotides, the CDR3 is TGTGCCAGCAGCCAAGATGGGAGGGGATTTGACTATGGCTACACCTTC.

A word on this clone: The same CDR3 is also encoded by other DNA sequences in this sample. The chain carries TRBV7-3 and TRBJ2-2, with TRBD1 as a possible D gene (6 bases). CDR3 length equals 15 residues. The germline V gene encodes CDR1 SGHTA and CDR2 FQGTGA. Trimming took off 5 bases at V and 4 bases at J, with 14 bases between the two ends. The DNA of the CDR3 is TGTGCCAGCAGCCCCGGAACAGGGTCCACCGGGGAGCTGTTTTTT. Its translation: CASSPGTGSTGELFF.

The chain combines TRBV29-1 with TRBJ1-1; D is unresolved. The CDR3 contains 12 residues. The V and J ends lost 4 bases and 0 bases respectively, with 6 bases between them. The germline V gene encodes CDR1 SQVTM and CDR2 ANQGSEA. This chain's CDR3 is CSVGVMNTEAFF. Here the CDR3 DNA reads TGCAGCGTTGGTGTCATGAACACTGAAGCTTTCTTT.

The chain has TRBV4-1 and TRBJ1-1; D perhaps matches TRBD1 (6 bases). V was cut by 0 bases and J by 3 bases, with 20 bases left in between. The CDR3 is 18 residues long. Germline lookup yields CDR1 MGHRA and CDR2 YSYEKL. For the CDR3, the DNA is TGCGCCAGCAGCCAAGACAAATCCCGGGGACAAGCCGACACTGAAGCTTTCTTT. It specifies CASSQDKSRGQADTEAFF.